The present TCR beta chain was sequenced within a study of T cell changes during pregnancy in multiple sclerosis (dated by TCRdb to about 2019). For context, the study as a whole: Changes in the T cell repertoire over the course of pregnancy were examined in this study in women with multiple sclerosis.

At the junction V is shortened by 5 bases and J by 8 bases, with 10 bases in between. The CDR3 starts with the cysteine, ends with the phenylalanine, and has 12 residues. Solely the CDR3 DNA is kept, with 36 bases framed from the first base. CDR1 MDHEN and CDR2 SYDVKM were looked up in the germline V gene. Library preparation was by the immunoSEQ multiplex PCR assay. Here the immuneACCESS table is served through TCRdb, limited to in-frame sequences with V and J called. Missing clones are a known gap in these copies; in checked studies unresolved V genes cover under half, and the rest lacks a known reason. Here the sample has around 86,000 clones; over 85% occur a single time. Together, the top ten hold about 0.93% of the sample. Turning to this clone: What this receptor recognizes is not known. Base qualities are not provided; no much larger clone lies one nucleotide away.

The chain couples TRBV28 to TRBJ1-5; no D gene is confidently identified. Sequences were derived from peripheral blood, sampled in the first trimester of pregnancy. This TCR came from a female donor with multiple sclerosis, enrolled in a pregnancy study. The CDR3 here reads CASSILLEPQHF. The sequence in DNA is TGTGCCAGCAGTATTCTACTGGAGCCCCAGCATTTT.